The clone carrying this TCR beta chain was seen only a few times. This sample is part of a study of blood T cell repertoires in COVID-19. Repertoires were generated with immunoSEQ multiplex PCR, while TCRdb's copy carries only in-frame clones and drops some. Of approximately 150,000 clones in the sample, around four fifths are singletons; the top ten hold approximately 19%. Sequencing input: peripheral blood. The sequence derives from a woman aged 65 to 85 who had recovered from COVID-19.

CDR3 protein: CASSPTGRPQETQYF. The CDR3 coding sequence is TGTGCCAGCAGCCCCACTGGGAGGCCACAAGAGACCCAGTACTTC. The chain joins TRBV14 to TRBJ2-5; D is perhaps TRBD2 (6 bases). V lost 4 bases, J lost 2 bases, and 14 bases lay in between. Germline V gene data show CDR1 as SGHDN and CDR2 as FVKESK. The CDR3 covers 15 residues. Full variable domain (outside the CDR3, taken from reference TRBV14 and TRBJ2-5): EAGVTQFPSHSVIEKGQTVTLRCDPISGHDNLYWYRRVMGKEIKFLLHFVKESKQDESGMPNNRFLAERTGGTYSTLKVQPAELEDSGVYFCASSPTGRPQETQYFGPGTRLLVL.